This entry lists 6 T cell receptor beta chains sequenced from one sample in a study of blood T cell repertoires in COVID-19. The repertoire was sequenced with immunoSEQ multiplex PCR; TCRdb's copy has only in-frame clones and lacks some. Of some 20,000 clones listed, 90% to 95% are singletons. The sequenced sample consisted of peripheral blood. All receptors come from a human donor in a cohort sampled during active COVID-19.

The V and J genes are TRBV28 and TRBJ1-6, with 9 bases lining up with TRBD1. V shed 6 bases and J 7 bases; nucleotides not matched to a gene: 7. The germline gives CDR1 MDHEN, CDR2 SYDVKM. There are 15 residues in the CDR3. CDR3 DNA: TGTGCCAGCAGACAAGATGGACAGGGGAATTCACCCCTCCACTTT. It is translated as CASRQDGQGNSPLHF.

This sequence joins TRBV5-6 and TRBJ1-4, with a tentative D call TRBD1 (6 bases). Deletions cut 2 bases from V and 10 bases from J, with 15 bases between. Germline CDR1 and CDR2: SGHDT and YYEEEE. There are 14 residues in the CDR3. The DNA of the CDR3 is TGTGCCAGCAGCTTAGGCGGGGGAGGGGGAAAACTGTTTTTT. Its protein product is CASSLGGGGGKLFF. Variable domain in full (rest from reference TRBV5-6 and TRBJ1-4): DAGVTQSPTHLIKTRGQQVTLRCSPKSGHDTVSWYQQALGQGPQFIFQYYEEEERQRGNFPDRFSGHQFPNYSSELNVNALLLGDSALYLCASSLGGGGGKLFFGSGTQLSVL.

This sequence joins TRBV5-5 and TRBJ2-5; 11 positions match TRBD2. This CDR3 spans 16 amino acids. The germline gives CDR1 SGHKS, CDR2 YYEKEE (reference sequence). V trimming: 4 bases; J trimming: 2 bases; junction bases outside the gene matches: 7. CDR3: CASSPQGLAEQETQYF. The CDR3 nucleotides are TGTGCCAGCAGCCCCCAGGGACTAGCGGAACAAGAGACCCAGTACTTC.

This clone appeared once. The chain combines TRBV21-1 with TRBJ1-1; the table's D call, TRBD1, was not checked against the DNA. TRBV21-1 has pseudogene status. The length of the CDR3 is 14 residues. For the CDR3, the DNA is TGTGCCAGCAGCATTACAGGGGACGGTACTGAAGCTTTCTTT. Translated: CASSITGDGTEAFF.

The CDR3 coding sequence is TGTGCCAGTAGTAGCAGAGGCCAAGTGAACACCGGGGAGCTGTTTTTT. It yields the protein CASSSRGQVNTGELFF. The chain employs TRBV19 and TRBJ2-2; no reliable D call. V dropped 4 bases and J dropped 1 base, with 13 bases sitting between them. Per the germline V gene, CDR1 is LNHDA and CDR2 is SQIVND (reference sequence). This CDR3 spans 16 amino acids.

This chain links TRBV13 with TRBJ2-1; no reliable D call. This CDR3 contains 15 residues. CDR1 is PRHDT, CDR2 FYEKMQ, per germline (reference sequence). V gave up 0 bases and J gave up 0 bases, with 6 bases separating them. This CDR3 reads CASSLGRSSYNEQFF. The CDR3 bases are TGTGCCAGCAGCTTAGGTCGGAGCTCCTACAATGAGCAGTTCTTC.